This T cell receptor (beta chain) emerged from a study of T-cell memory formation after mild COVID-19. Study overall: Largely donor-specific sequence clusters came from two donors.

Trimming pared 4 bases from V and 4 bases from J, leaving 14 bases between. Germline V gene lookup returns CDR1 LGHDT and CDR2 YNNKEL (reference sequence). This CDR3 comprises 14 residues. Regarding this clonotype: Its antigen is still unknown.

Amplification by 5'RACE using constant-segment primers produced TCR alpha and TCR beta cDNA libraries that carried sample barcodes and UMIs. TCRdb re-derived calls from the 5' RACE reads in MiXCR, one entry per CDR3 protein. The repertoire has hundreds of thousands of distinct CDR3 sequences, approximately 21% of them found once; the top ten carry approximately 8%. Study conclusions and caveats: Several responding clones turned up in pre-infection memory, indicating that cross-reactive memory may have taken part.

The chain joins TRBV3-1 to TRBJ2-7, with D perhaps TRBD1 or TRBD2 (6 bases each). This TCR was recovered from an adult woman who had mild COVID-19 (a few samples of this study predate the infection). Cell type and time point are not known. Sequencing was performed on PBMCs or a T cell subset sorted from them (not recorded which). As DNA, the CDR3 is TGTGCCAGCAGCCCCGGGGGCAGGGGTTACGAGCAGTACTTC. Amino acid sequence: CASSPGGRGYEQYF.